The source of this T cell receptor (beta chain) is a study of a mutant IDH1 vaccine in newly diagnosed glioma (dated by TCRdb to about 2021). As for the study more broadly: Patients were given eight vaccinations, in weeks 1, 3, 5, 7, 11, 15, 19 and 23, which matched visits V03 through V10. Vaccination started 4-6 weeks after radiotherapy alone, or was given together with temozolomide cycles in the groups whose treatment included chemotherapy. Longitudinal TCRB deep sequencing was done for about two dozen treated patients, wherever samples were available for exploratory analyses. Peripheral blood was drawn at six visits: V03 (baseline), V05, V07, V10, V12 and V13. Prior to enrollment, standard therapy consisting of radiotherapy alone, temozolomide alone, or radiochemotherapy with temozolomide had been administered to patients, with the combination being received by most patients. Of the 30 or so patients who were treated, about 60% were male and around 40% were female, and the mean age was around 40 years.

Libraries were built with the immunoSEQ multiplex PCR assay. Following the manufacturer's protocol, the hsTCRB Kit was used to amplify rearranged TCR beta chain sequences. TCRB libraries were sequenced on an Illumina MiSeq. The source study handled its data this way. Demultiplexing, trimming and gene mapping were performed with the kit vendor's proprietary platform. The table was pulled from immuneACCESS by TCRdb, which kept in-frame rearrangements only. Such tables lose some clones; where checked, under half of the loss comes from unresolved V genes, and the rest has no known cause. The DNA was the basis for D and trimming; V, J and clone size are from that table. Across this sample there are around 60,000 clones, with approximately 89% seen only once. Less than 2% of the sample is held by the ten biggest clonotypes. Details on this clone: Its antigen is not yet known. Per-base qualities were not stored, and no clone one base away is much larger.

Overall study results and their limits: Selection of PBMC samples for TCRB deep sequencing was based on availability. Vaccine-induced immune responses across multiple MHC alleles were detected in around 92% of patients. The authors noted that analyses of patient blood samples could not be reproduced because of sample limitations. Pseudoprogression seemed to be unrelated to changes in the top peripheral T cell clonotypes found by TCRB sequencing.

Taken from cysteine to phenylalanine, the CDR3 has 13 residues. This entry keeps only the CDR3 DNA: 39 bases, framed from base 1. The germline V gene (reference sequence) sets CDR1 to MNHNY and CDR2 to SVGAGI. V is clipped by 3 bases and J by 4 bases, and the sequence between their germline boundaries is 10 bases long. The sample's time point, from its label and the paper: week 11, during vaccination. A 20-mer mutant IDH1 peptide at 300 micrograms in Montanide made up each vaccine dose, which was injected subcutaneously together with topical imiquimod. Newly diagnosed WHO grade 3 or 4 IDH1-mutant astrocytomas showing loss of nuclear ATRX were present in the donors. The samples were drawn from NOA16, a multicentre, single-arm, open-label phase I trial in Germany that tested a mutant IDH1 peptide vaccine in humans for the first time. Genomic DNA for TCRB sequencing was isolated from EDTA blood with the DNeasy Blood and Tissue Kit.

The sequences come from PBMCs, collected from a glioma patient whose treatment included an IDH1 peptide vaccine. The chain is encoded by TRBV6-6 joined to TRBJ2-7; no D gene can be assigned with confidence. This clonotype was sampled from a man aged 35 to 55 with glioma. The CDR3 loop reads CASSYGPRYEQYF. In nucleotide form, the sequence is TGTGCCAGCAGTTATGGGCCCCGTTACGAGCAGTACTTC.